This T cell receptor (beta chain) derives from a study of blood T cell repertoires in COVID-19. Study details: Specimens from acute and convalescent COVID-19 originated in the United States, Italy and Spain. Sample material is recorded as cDNA or gDNA derived from T cells, B-cell-depleted T cells, or PBMCs.

Germline CDR1 is LNHDA and CDR2 is SQIVND (reference sequence). There are 14 residues in the CDR3. Trimming shortened V by 5 bases and J by 3 bases, and 10 bases separated the two germline ends. Authors' processing steps: Estimation of nucleated cell counts relied on the amplification of reference gene primers. Here immunoSEQ multiplex PCR was the method, and the copy in TCRdb shows in-frame clones only, minus some. V and J calls plus clone size are reproduced from that table; the DNA served to infer D and trimming. The sample has approximately 68,000 clones, over 80% seen once. This rearrangement joins TRBV19 to TRBJ1-4, with D perhaps TRBD1 (5 bases). This sequence originates from a human donor in a cohort sampled during active COVID-19. Sequencing was performed on peripheral blood. CDR3 residues: CASSWTFSNEKLFF. The CDR3 nucleotides are TGTGCCAGTAGTTGGACATTTTCTAATGAAAAACTGTTTTTT.